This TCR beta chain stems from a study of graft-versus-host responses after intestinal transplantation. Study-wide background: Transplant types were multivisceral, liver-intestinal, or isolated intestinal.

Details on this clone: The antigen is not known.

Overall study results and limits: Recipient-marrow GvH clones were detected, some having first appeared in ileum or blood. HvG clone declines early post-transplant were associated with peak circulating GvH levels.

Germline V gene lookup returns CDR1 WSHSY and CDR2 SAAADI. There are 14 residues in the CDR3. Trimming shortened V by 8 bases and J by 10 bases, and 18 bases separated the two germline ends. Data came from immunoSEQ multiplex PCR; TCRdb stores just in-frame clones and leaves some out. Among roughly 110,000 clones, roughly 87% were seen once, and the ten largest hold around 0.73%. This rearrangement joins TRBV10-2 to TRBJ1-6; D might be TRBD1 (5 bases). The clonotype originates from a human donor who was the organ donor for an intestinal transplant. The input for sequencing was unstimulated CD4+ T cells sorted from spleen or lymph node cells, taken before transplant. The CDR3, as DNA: TGCGCCAGCGGCCTGGGGCAGTACACCTCACCCCTCCACTTT. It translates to CASGLGQYTSPLHF.